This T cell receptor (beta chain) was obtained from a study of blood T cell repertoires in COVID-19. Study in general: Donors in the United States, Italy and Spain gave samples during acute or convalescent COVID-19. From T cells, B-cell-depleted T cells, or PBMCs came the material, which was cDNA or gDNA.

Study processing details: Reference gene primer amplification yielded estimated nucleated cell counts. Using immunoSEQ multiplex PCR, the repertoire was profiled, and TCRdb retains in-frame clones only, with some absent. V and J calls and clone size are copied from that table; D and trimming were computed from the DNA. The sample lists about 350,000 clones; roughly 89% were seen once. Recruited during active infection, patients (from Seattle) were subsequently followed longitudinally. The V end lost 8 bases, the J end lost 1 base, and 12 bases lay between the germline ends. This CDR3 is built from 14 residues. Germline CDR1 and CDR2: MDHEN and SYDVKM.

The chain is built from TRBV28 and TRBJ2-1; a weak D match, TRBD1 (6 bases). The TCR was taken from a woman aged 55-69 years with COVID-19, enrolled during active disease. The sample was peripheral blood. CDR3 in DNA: TGTGCCAGCCAAAACAGGGAGTCCTACAATGAGCAGTTCTTC. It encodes CASQNRESYNEQFF. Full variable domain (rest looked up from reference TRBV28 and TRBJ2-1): DVKVTQSSRYLVKRTGEKVFLECVQDMDHENMFWYRQDPGLGLRLIYFSYDVKMKEKGDIPEGYSVSREKKERFSLILESASTNQTSMYLCASQNRESYNEQFFGPGTRLTVL.